What follows are 3 T cell receptor beta chains derived from one specimen sequenced in a study of blood T cell repertoires in COVID-19. TCRdb keeps only in-frame clones here, not all; method: immunoSEQ multiplex PCR. The sample includes around 47,000 clones, just under 70% of them seen just once. Sequenced input: peripheral blood. Every receptor here comes from a man older than 75 with acute or convalescent COVID-19.

A single count supports this clone. The rearrangement joins TRBV15 to TRBJ2-5; D is possibly TRBD2 (6 bases). Germline CDR1 and CDR2: LNHNV and YYDKDF (reference sequence). Trimming removed 0 bases at V and 4 bases at J, with 9 bases between. CDR3 length: 14 amino acids. Written as DNA, the CDR3 is TGTGCCACCAGCAGAGATCGTAGCGGAGAGACCCAGTACTTC. Amino acids: CATSRDRSGETQYF.

The CDR3 here is CASAAEPSSTDTQYF. The CDR3 bases are TGCGCCAGCGCGGCGGAGCCCTCTAGCACAGATACGCAGTATTTT. The chain uses TRBV5-1 and TRBJ2-3, with unresolved D. The length of the CDR3 is 15 residues. V dropped 7 bases and J dropped 0 bases, with 15 bases sitting between them. CDR1 SGHRS and CDR2 YFSETQ come from the germline V gene.

This rearrangement joins TRBV14 to TRBJ1-4; 10 bases map to TRBD1. CDR1 is SGHDN and CDR2 is FVKESK in the germline V gene. Trimming removed 2 bases from V and 8 bases from J; junction bases left unmatched: 5. The CDR3 runs to 15 residues. CDR3 in DNA: TGTGCCAGCAGCCAACGGACAGGGGGATGGGAAAAACTGTTTTTT. This encodes CASSQRTGGWEKLFF.